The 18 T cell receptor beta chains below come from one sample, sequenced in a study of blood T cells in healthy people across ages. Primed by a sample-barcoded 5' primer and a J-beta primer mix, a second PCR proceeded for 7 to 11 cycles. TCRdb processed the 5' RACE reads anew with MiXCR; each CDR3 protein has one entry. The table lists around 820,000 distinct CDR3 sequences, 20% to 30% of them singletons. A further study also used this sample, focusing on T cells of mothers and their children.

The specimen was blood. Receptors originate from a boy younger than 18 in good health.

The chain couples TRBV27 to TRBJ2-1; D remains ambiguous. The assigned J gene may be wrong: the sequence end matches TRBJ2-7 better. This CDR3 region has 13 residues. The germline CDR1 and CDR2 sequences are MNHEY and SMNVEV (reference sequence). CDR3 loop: CASSWQVSYEQYF. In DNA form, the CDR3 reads TGTGCCAGCAGTTGGCAGGTCTCCTACGAGCAGTACTTC.

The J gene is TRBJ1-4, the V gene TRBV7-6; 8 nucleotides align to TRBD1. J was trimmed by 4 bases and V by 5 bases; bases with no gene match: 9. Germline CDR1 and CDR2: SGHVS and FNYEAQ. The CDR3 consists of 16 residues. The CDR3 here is CASSPGTGSGNEKLFF. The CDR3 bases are TGTGCCAGCAGCCCGGGGACAGGCTCGGGTAATGAAAAACTGTTTTTT.

The CDR3 DNA sequence: TGTGCCAGCGCTTTATCAGATACGCAGTATTTT. Protein: CASALSDTQYF. This chain joins TRBV6-5 and TRBJ2-3; D is uncertain. Germline values: CDR1 MNHEY, CDR2 SVGAGI. This CDR3 has 11 residues. V was shortened by 8 bases and J by 4 bases, with 7 bases between the two germline ends.

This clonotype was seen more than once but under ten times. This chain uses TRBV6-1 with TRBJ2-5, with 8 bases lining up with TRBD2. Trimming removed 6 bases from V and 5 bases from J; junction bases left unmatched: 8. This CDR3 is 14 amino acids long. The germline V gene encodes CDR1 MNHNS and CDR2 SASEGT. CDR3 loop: CASSRTSFGETQYF. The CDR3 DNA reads TGTGCCAGCAGCCGGACTAGCTTTGGGGAGACCCAGTACTTC.

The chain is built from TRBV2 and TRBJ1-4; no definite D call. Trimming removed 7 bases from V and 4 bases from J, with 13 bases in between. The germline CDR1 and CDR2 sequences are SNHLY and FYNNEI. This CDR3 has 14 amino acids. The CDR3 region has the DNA TGTGCCAGCAATCCCGACACGATTAATGAAAAACTGTTTTTT. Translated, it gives CASNPDTINEKLFF.

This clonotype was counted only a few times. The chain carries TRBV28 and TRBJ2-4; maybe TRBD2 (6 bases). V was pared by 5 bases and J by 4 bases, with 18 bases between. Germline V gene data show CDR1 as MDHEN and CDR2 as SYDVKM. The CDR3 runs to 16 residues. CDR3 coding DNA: TGTGCCAGCAGTCCGGCCCCTGGGCGGGATAAAAACATTCAGTACTTC. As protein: CASSPAPGRDKNIQYF.

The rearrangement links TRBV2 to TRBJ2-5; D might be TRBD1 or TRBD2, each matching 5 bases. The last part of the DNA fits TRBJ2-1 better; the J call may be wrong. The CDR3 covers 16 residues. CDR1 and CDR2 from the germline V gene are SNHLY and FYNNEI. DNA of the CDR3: TGTGCCAGCTCCACGCTTACCCTGGGGACCCGAGATGAGCAGTTCTTC. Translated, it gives CASSTLTLGTRDEQFF.

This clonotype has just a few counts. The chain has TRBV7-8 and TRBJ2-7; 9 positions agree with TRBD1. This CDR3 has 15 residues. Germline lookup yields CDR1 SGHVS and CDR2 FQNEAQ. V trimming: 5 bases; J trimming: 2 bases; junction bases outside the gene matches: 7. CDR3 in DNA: TGTGCCAGCAGCAGGACAGGGGCGAATACCTACGAGCAGTACTTC. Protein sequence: CASSRTGANTYEQYF.

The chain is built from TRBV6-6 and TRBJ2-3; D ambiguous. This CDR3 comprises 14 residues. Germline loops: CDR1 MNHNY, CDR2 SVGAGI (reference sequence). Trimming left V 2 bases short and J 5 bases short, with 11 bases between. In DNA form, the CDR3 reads TGTGCCAGCAGTTACGTCAGACGGAGAGATACGCAGTATTTT. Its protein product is CASSYVRRRDTQYF.

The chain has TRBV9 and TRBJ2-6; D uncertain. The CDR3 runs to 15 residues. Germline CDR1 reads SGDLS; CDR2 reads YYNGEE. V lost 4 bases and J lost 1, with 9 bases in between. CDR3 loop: CASSNSVSGANVLTF. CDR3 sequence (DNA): TGTGCCAGCAGCAACAGCGTTTCTGGGGCCAACGTCCTGACTTTC.

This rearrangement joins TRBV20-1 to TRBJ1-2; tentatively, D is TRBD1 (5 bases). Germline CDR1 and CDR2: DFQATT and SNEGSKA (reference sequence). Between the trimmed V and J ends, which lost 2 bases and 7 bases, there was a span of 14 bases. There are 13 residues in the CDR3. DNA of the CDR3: TGCAGTGCTAGACAGGGTATAGGCCCTGGCTACACCTTC. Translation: CSARQGIGPGYTF.

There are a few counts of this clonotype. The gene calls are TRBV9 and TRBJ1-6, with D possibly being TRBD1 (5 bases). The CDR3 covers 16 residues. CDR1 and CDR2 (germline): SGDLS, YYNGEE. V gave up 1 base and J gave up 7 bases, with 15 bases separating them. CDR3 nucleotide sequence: TGTGCCAGCAGCGTATTCCCGGGGGAGGAGAATTCACCCCTCCACTTT. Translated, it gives CASSVFPGEENSPLHF.

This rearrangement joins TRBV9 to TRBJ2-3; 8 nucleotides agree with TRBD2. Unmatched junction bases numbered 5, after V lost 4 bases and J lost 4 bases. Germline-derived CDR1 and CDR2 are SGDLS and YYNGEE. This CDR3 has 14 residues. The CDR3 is CASSLRTSPDTQYF. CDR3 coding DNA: TGTGCCAGCAGCCTCAGGACTAGCCCAGATACGCAGTATTTT.

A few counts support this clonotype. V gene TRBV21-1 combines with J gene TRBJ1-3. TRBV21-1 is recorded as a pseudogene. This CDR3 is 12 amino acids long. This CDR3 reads CITGSSGNTIYF. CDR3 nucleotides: TGTATCACGGGCAGTTCTGGAAACACCATATATTTT.

The CDR3 DNA is TGTGCCAGCAGCCTGGGTACAGCTAAGAACACTGAAGCTTTCTTT. Translated, it gives CASSLGTAKNTEAFF. The chain recombines TRBV3-1 with TRBJ1-1; D unclear. The germline CDR1 and CDR2 sequences are LGHDT and YNNKEL (reference sequence). V lost 4 bases and J lost 1, with 13 bases in between. This CDR3 region has 15 residues.

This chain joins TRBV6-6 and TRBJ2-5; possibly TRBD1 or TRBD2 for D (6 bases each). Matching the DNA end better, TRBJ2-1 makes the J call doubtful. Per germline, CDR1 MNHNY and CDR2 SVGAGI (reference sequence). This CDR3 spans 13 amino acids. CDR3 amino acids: CASSAGGPGEQFF. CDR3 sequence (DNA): TGTGCCAGCAGTGCTGGGGGGCCGGGTGAGCAGTTCTTC.

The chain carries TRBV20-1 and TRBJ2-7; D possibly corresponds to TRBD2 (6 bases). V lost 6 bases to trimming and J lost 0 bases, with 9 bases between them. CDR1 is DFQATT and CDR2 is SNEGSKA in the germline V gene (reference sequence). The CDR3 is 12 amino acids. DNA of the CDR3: TGCAGTGCGGACGGGAGCTCCTACGAGCAGTACTTC. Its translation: CSADGSSYEQYF.

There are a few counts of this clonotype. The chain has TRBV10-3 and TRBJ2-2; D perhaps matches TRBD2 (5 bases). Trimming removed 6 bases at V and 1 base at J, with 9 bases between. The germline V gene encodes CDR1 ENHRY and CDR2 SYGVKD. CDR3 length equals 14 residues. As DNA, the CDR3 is TGTGCCATCAGGGCGGGTCTGAACACCGGGGAGCTGTTTTTT. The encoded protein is CAIRAGLNTGELFF.